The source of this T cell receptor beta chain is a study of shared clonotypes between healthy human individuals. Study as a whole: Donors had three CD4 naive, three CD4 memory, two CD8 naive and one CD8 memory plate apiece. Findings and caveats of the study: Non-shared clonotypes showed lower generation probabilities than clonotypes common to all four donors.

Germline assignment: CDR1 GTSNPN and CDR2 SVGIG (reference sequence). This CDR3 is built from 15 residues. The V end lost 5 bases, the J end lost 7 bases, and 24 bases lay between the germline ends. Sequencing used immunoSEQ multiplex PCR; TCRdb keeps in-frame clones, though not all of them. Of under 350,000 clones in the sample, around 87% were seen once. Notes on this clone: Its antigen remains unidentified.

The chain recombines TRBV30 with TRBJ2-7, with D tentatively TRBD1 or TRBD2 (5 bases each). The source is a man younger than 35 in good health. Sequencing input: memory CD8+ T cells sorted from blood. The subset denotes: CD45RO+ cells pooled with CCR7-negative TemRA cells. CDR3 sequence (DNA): TGTGCCTGGGGAGTCGGGGCCAATGTTAAAGGAGAGCAGTACTTC. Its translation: CAWGVGANVKGEQYF.